The 9 T cell receptor beta chains in this list originate from one sample, sequenced in a study of T-cell reconstitution after alpha-beta-depleted transplantation in children. Preparation of the TCRbeta library involved a method that used unique molecular identifiers. Each CDR3 protein gets one entry after TCRdb re-called the PCR reads with MiXCR. The sample has around 670,000 distinct CDR3 sequences; about an eighth are singletons. Material: PBMCs, obtained before TCRalphabeta/CD19-depleted stem cell transplant. These receptors were collected from a girl aged 2-10 years with congenital amegakaryocytic thrombocytopenia, due to receive a stem cell transplant.

The table lists this clonotype with a few counts. The rearrangement links TRBV20-1 to TRBJ2-3, with D uncertain. This CDR3 has 14 residues. CDR1 DFQATT and CDR2 SNEGSKA come from the germline V gene (reference sequence). Trimming took off 7 bases at V and 3 bases at J, with 17 bases between the two ends. Here the CDR3 reads CSDTTILRTDTQYF. The CDR3 nucleotides are TGCAGTGATACGACAATTCTACGTACAGATACGCAGTATTTT.

The table lists this clonotype with many counts. The chain has TRBV6-5 and TRBJ2-2; D perhaps matches TRBD1 (6 bases). The CDR3 is 15 residues long. The V gene's germline CDR1 is MNHEY and CDR2 SVGAGI. The V gene lost 0 bases and the J gene lost 4 bases, with 9 bases spanning the gap. CDR3 sequence (DNA): TGTGCCAGCAGTTACTCGTGGGGGCGCACCGGGGAGCTGTTTTTT. Its protein is CASSYSWGRTGELFF.

The sample holds many counts of this clonotype. The V call is TRBV11-2, the J call TRBJ2-3; D gene uncertain. Germline lookup yields CDR1 SGHAT and CDR2 FQNNGV. The V end was cut by 2 bases, the J end by 2 bases, with 14 bases between. This CDR3 comprises 16 residues. CDR3 sequence reads: CASSLNGLIDTDTQYF. The CDR3 region has the DNA TGTGCCAGCAGCTTAAATGGGCTCATTGACACAGATACGCAGTATTTT.

This clonotype was found a few times. J is TRBJ2-7 and V is TRBV20-1; D is uncertain. Germline CDR1 is DFQATT and CDR2 is SNEGSKA (reference sequence). Trimming stripped 1 base from V and 3 bases from J, with 10 bases between. This CDR3 is 13 amino acids long. CDR3: CSARVGGNYEQYF. In DNA form, the CDR3 reads TGCAGTGCTAGAGTTGGCGGCAACTACGAGCAGTACTTC.

The chain carries TRBV29-1 and TRBJ2-5; 13 bases are a match to TRBD2. The CDR3 totals 17 residues. V lost 4 bases, J lost 1 base, and 9 bases stayed unmatched. From germline, CDR1 is SQVTM and CDR2 ANQGSEA. This CDR3 reads CSVGELGLAGPQETQYF. CDR3 nucleotides: TGCAGCGTTGGCGAACTGGGACTAGCGGGACCCCAAGAGACCCAGTACTTC.

Written as DNA, the CDR3 is TGTGCCAGCAGTCCAGACGGATGGGGAGGAAACACCATATATTTT. Translating gives CASSPDGWGGNTIYF. This sequence joins TRBV6-1 and TRBJ1-3; D is unclear. Trimming removed 5 bases from V and 4 bases from J, with 15 bases in between. CDR1 is MNHNS, CDR2 SASEGT, per germline. This CDR3 spans 15 amino acids.

This clonotype has a count of ten or more. V gene TRBV29-1 combines with J gene TRBJ2-3; TRBD2 matches 8 bases. CDR1 and CDR2 (germline): SQVTM, ANQGSEA. V gave up 6 bases and J gave up 2 bases; unmatched junction bases: 4. The CDR3 contains 13 residues. DNA of the CDR3: TGCAGCGTATCAGCGGGAGACACAGATACGCAGTATTTT. Translating it yields CSVSAGDTDTQYF.

The chain is built from TRBV20-1 and TRBJ2-5; D might be TRBD2 (5 bases). The CDR3 length is 11 residues. The germline V gene encodes CDR1 DFQATT and CDR2 SNEGSKA (reference sequence). With 4 bases removed from V and 12 bases from J, the gap between germline ends came to 15 bases. This chain's CDR3 is CSAKSGLQEYF. In nucleotides, the CDR3 is TGCAGTGCTAAATCCGGACTCCAGGAGTACTTC.

This clonotype was seen ten or more times. The chain links TRBV4-2 to TRBJ1-2; D remains ambiguous. The CDR3 spans 15 residues. Germline-derived CDR1 and CDR2 are LGHNA and YNFKEQ. V was shortened by 0 bases and J by 0 bases, with 8 bases between the two germline ends. The CDR3 spells CASSQESRSNYGYTF. In DNA form, the CDR3 reads TGTGCCAGCAGCCAAGAATCCCGGTCTAACTATGGCTACACCTTC.